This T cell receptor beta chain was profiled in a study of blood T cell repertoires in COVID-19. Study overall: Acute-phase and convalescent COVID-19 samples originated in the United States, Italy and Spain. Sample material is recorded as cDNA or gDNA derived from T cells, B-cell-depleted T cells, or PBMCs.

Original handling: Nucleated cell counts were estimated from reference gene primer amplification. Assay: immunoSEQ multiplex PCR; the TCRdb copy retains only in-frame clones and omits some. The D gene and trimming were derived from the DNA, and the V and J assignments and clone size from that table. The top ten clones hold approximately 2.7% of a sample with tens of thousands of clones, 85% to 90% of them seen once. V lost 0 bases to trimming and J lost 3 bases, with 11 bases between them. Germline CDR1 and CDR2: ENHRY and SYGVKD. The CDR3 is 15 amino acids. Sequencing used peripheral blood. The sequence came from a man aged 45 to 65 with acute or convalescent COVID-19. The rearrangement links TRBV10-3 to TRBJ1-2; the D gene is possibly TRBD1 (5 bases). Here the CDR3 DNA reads TGTGCCATCAGTGAGTCGGCGCAGGGATACTATGGCTACACCTTC. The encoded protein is CAISESAQGYYGYTF.